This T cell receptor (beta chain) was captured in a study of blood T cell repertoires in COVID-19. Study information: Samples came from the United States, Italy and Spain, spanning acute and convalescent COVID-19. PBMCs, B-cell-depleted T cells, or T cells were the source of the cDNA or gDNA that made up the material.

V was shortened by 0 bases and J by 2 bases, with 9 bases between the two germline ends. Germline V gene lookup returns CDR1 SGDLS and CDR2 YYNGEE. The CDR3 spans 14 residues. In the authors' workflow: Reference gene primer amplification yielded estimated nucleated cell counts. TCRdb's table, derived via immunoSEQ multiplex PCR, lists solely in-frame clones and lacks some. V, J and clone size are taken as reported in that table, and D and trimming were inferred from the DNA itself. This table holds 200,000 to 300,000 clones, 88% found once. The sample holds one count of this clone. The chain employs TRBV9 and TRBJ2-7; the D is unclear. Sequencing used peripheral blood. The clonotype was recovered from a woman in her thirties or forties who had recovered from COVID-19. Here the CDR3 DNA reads TGTGCCAGCAGCGTAGCCGGTGTGGCCTACGAGCAGTACTTC. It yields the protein CASSVAGVAYEQYF.